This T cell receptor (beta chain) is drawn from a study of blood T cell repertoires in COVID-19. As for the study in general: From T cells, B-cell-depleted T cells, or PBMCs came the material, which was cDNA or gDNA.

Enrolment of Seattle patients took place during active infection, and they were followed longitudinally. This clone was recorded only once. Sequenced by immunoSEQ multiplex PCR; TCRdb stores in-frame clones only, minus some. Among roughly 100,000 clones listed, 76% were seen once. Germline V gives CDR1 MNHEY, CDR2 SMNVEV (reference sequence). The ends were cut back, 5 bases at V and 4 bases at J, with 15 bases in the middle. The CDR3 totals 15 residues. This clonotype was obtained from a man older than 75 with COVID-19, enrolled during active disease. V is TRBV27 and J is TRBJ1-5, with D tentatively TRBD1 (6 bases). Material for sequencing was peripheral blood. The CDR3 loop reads CASSQGFDFNQPQHF. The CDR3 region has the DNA TGTGCCAGCAGTCAGGGGTTCGACTTTAATCAGCCCCAGCATTTT.